These 21 T cell receptor beta chains came from one sample sequenced in a study of CD8 T cells in ankylosing spondylitis (dated by TCRdb to the late 2010s). The receptor library was made with 5' RACE. The instrument given in TCRdb is Illumina HiSeq 2500. In TCRdb, the public reads were trimmed at Q25 with fastp and aligned with MiXCR, with productive beta chains retained. Identical CDR3 protein sequences are pooled into one entry, listed with their most common genes and DNA. The sample contains tens of thousands of distinct CDR3 sequences, 4% of them found a single time. Of the sample, 3% to 4% falls within the top ten clones. The sample was blood, either unsorted or a sorted T cell fraction (not recorded which). The receptors derive from a female donor with ankylosing spondylitis or in good health (not recorded which).

This clonotype was counted at least ten times. The chain uses TRBV9 and TRBJ1-5; D possibly corresponds to TRBD1 (5 bases). The V and J ends lost 2 bases and 7 bases respectively, with 16 bases between them. The CDR3 length is 15 residues. Per germline, CDR1 SGDLS and CDR2 YYNGEE. The chain's CDR3 is CASSVGRGLGQPQHF. The CDR3 nucleotides are TGTGCCAGCAGCGTTGGGAGGGGCTTGGGGCAGCCCCAGCATTTT.

The sample holds many counts of this clonotype. This chain connects TRBV9 to TRBJ2-5; D is perhaps TRBD2 (6 bases). Germline V gene lookup returns CDR1 SGDLS and CDR2 YYNGEE. The CDR3 spans 16 residues. V shed 0 bases and J shed 0 bases, with 12 bases lying between them. CDR3 region: CASSVGALAHQETQYF. The CDR3 nucleotides are TGTGCCAGCAGCGTAGGGGCCCTAGCGCACCAAGAGACCCAGTACTTC.

This clonotype has ten or more counts. CDR3 residues: CASSVLSGVTEAFF. The CDR3 region has the DNA TGTGCCAGCAGCGTATTGTCAGGGGTGACTGAAGCTTTCTTT. The chain couples TRBV9 to TRBJ1-1, with TRBD1 as a possible D gene (6 bases). The CDR3 sequence is 14 residues long. The germline V gene has CDR1 SGDLS and CDR2 YYNGEE. The V gene lost 1 base and the J gene lost 5 bases, with 12 bases spanning the gap.

There are many counts of this clonotype. The V and J genes are TRBV9 and TRBJ1-3; TRBD1 agrees at 9 bases. V shed 3 bases and J 0 bases; nucleotides not matched to a gene: 7. The CDR3 loop spans 17 amino acids. Germline lookup yields CDR1 SGDLS and CDR2 YYNGEE. This chain's CDR3 is CASSGTGTGNSGNTIYF. The CDR3 DNA reads as TGTGCCAGCAGCGGGACCGGGACAGGGAACTCTGGAAACACCATATATTTT.

This clonotype was seen repeatedly, ten times or more. V usage is TRBV9 and J usage is TRBJ2-2; D might be TRBD1 (5 bases). This CDR3 is built from 15 residues. Germline V gene data show CDR1 as SGDLS and CDR2 as YYNGEE. Trimming took 1 base from V and 6 from J, leaving 13 bases between them. The CDR3 here is CASSVNSRGAGELFF. CDR3 in DNA: TGTGCCAGCAGCGTAAACTCTAGGGGTGCCGGGGAGCTGTTTTTT.

Ten or more counts support this clonotype. The rearrangement joins TRBV9 to TRBJ1-2; TRBD1 might be the D (6 bases). Germline CDR1 and CDR2: SGDLS and YYNGEE. This CDR3 region has 14 residues. V was clipped by 0 bases and J by 4 bases, with 10 bases between them. The CDR3 bases are TGTGCCAGCAGCGTAGAAGGGACATCCTATGGCTACACCTTC. This sequence encodes CASSVEGTSYGYTF.

The chain combines TRBV9 with TRBJ2-5, with 10 bases matching TRBD2. Germline CDR1 SGDLS, CDR2 YYNGEE. Losses at the gene ends were 4 bases for V and 4 bases for J; bases not matched to a gene: 4. The CDR3 length is 14 residues. CDR3 protein: CASSSSGGRETQYF. In DNA form, the CDR3 reads TGTGCCAGCAGCTCTAGCGGGGGTAGAGAGACCCAGTACTTC. Drawing the rest from reference TRBV9 and TRBJ2-5, the complete variable domain is DSGVTQTPKHLITATGQRVTLRCSPRSGDLSVYWYQQSLDQGLQFLIQYYNGEERAKGNILERFSAQQFPDLHSELNLSSLELGDSALYFCASSSSGGRETQYFGPGTRLLVL.

This clonotype was seen repeatedly, ten times or more. V is TRBV9 and J is TRBJ2-5, with 8 bases aligning to TRBD2. V was pared by 0 bases and J by 7 bases, with 5 bases of the junction left unmatched. CDR3 length equals 14 residues. Germline assignment: CDR1 SGDLS and CDR2 YYNGEE. The CDR3 sequence is CASSVATSGGTQYF. The CDR3 DNA follows: TGTGCCAGCAGCGTAGCTACTAGCGGAGGGACCCAGTACTTC.

This clonotype has a count of ten or more. The chain combines TRBV9 with TRBJ1-3, with 9 bases lining up with TRBD1. The CDR3 extends over 15 amino acids. Germline trimming cut 3 bases from V and 8 bases from J; bases unmatched to any gene: 9. CDR1 SGDLS and CDR2 YYNGEE come from the germline V gene. The CDR3 protein is CASSAGTGKGYTIYF. The CDR3 bases are TGTGCCAGCAGCGCCGGGACAGGGAAGGGATACACCATATATTTT.

This clonotype has at least ten counts. V and J are TRBV9 and TRBJ1-2; no reliable D call. CDR1 SGDLS and CDR2 YYNGEE come from the germline V gene. V shed 0 bases and J shed 4 bases, with 16 bases lying between them. The CDR3 runs to 16 residues. The CDR3 spells CASSVGLGLGGYGYTF. The DNA for the CDR3 is TGTGCCAGCAGCGTAGGTCTTGGACTGGGCGGCTATGGCTACACCTTC.

By share, this clonotype ranks as medium-sized (0.01 to 0.1%). The chain has TRBV9 and TRBJ1-1; TRBD1 aligns across 10 bases. The CDR3 covers 18 residues. CDR1 and CDR2 (germline): SGDLS, YYNGEE. The V gene end was trimmed by 4 bases and the J gene end by 3 bases; junction bases not matched to a gene: 15. For the CDR3, the DNA is TGTGCCAGCAGCCCCCGGGACAGGGGACCGTTAAGGGACACTGAAGCTTTCTTT. Its translation: CASSPRDRGPLRDTEAFF.

This clonotype was picked up many times. The chain combines TRBV9 with TRBJ1-2; D may be TRBD1 (5 bases). V shed 6 bases and J shed 5 bases, with 17 bases lying between them. CDR3 length: 14 amino acids. Germline V lookup: CDR1 SGDLS, CDR2 YYNGEE. In nucleotides, the CDR3 is TGTGCCAGCACCCGGGACGCGGGCAGGTATGGCTACACCTTC. Translated, it gives CASTRDAGRYGYTF.

At least ten counts were recorded for this clonotype. The chain uses TRBV9 and TRBJ2-3; 10 bases are shared with TRBD1. The J segment lost 4 bases and the V segment lost 0 bases, leaving 2 bases of the junction unmatched. CDR3 length equals 15 residues. The germline V gene encodes CDR1 SGDLS and CDR2 YYNGEE. CDR3 DNA: TGTGCCAGCAGCGTAGGGACAGGGGGTCCAGATACGCAGTATTTT. Translation gives CASSVGTGGPDTQYF.

This clonotype was recorded at least ten times. The chain recombines TRBV9 with TRBJ2-1; D call uncertain. The V and J ends lost 8 bases and 0 bases respectively, with 9 bases between them. There are 13 residues in the CDR3. Germline CDR1 reads SGDLS; CDR2 reads YYNGEE. In DNA form, the CDR3 reads TGTGCCAGTGCCGGCAGCTCCTACAATGAGCAGTTCTTC. It is translated as CASAGSSYNEQFF. Combining the CDR3 with reference TRBV9 and TRBJ2-1 gives the whole variable domain DSGVTQTPKHLITATGQRVTLRCSPRSGDLSVYWYQQSLDQGLQFLIQYYNGEERAKGNILERFSAQQFPDLHSELNLSSLELGDSALYFCASAGSSYNEQFFGPGTRLTVL.

This clonotype was counted ten times or more. The V gene is TRBV9, the J gene TRBJ1-4; possibly TRBD1 for D (6 bases). This CDR3 region has 17 residues. V lost 2 bases and J 0 bases, leaving 14 bases between the germline ends. Germline CDR1 and CDR2: SGDLS and YYNGEE. CDR3 sequence (DNA): TGTGCCAGCAGCGTGGGGACAAGTGTTACAACTAATGAAAAACTGTTTTTT. Protein: CASSVGTSVTTNEKLFF. Variable domain in full (rest from reference TRBV9 and TRBJ1-4): DSGVTQTPKHLITATGQRVTLRCSPRSGDLSVYWYQQSLDQGLQFLIQYYNGEERAKGNILERFSAQQFPDLHSELNLSSLELGDSALYFCASSVGTSVTTNEKLFFGSGTQLSVL.

This clonotype was counted only a few times. The rearrangement uses TRBV9 and TRBJ2-4, with 12 bases lining up with TRBD2. This CDR3 is built from 16 residues. The germline V gene encodes CDR1 SGDLS and CDR2 YYNGEE. The J segment lost 8 bases and the V segment lost 2 bases, leaving 8 bases of the junction unmatched. CDR3 loop: CASSVSPSGGADIQYF. The CDR3 nucleotides are TGTGCCAGCAGCGTTTCCCCTAGCGGGGGGGCGGACATTCAGTACTTC.

By sample fraction, this clonotype is medium-sized. The J gene is TRBJ2-3, the V gene TRBV9; a possible D gene is TRBD2 (6 bases). CDR1 SGDLS and CDR2 YYNGEE come from the germline V gene. The germline V and J ends were trimmed by 1 base and 2 bases, with 14 bases remaining between them. The CDR3 runs 16 residues. CDR3 DNA: TGTGCCAGCAGCGTAAGCCCGGGCGGGGACACAGATACGCAGTATTTT. This codes for CASSVSPGGDTDTQYF. Drawing the rest from reference TRBV9 and TRBJ2-3, the complete variable domain is DSGVTQTPKHLITATGQRVTLRCSPRSGDLSVYWYQQSLDQGLQFLIQYYNGEERAKGNILERFSAQQFPDLHSELNLSSLELGDSALYFCASSVSPGGDTDTQYFGPGTRLTVL.

By frequency in the sample, this clonotype is medium-sized (0.01 to 0.1%). The chain has TRBV9 and TRBJ1-6, with D tentatively TRBD1 (5 bases). The CDR3 runs to 15 residues. Trimming left V 4 bases short and J 5 bases short, with 13 bases between. Germline V gene sequence: CDR1 SGDLS, CDR2 YYNGEE. The CDR3 DNA reads TGTGCCAGCAGCAAAACCGACAGCAATAATTCACCCCTCCACTTT. It specifies CASSKTDSNNSPLHF.

The chain couples TRBV9 to TRBJ2-3; TRBD2 matches at 10 bases. Germline V CDR1 and CDR2: SGDLS, YYNGEE. CDR3 size: 17 residues. V lost 3 bases and J lost 4; bases outside the gene matches: 11. This chain's CDR3 is CASSAEDGLAGADTQYF. DNA of the CDR3: TGTGCCAGCAGCGCCGAAGACGGGCTAGCGGGGGCAGATACGCAGTATTTT.

This clonotype was observed at least ten times. V and J are TRBV9 and TRBJ2-7; TRBD2 matches 8 bases. J was trimmed by 3 bases and V by 0 bases; bases with no gene match: 5. The germline V gene has CDR1 SGDLS and CDR2 YYNGEE. The CDR3 loop spans 15 amino acids. The CDR3 loop is CASSVEGGGNYEQYF. The CDR3, as DNA: TGTGCCAGCAGCGTAGAGGGCGGGGGGAACTACGAGCAGTACTTC.

This clonotype has at least ten counts. The chain is built from TRBV9 and TRBJ1-2; no reliable D call. Germline V gives CDR1 SGDLS, CDR2 YYNGEE. The CDR3 runs to 17 residues. Deletions cut 0 bases from V and 3 bases from J, with 18 bases between. In DNA, the CDR3 is TGTGCCAGCAGCGTAGTATCTGGAGGTGGACGACACTATGGCTACACCTTC. This sequence encodes CASSVVSGGGRHYGYTF.